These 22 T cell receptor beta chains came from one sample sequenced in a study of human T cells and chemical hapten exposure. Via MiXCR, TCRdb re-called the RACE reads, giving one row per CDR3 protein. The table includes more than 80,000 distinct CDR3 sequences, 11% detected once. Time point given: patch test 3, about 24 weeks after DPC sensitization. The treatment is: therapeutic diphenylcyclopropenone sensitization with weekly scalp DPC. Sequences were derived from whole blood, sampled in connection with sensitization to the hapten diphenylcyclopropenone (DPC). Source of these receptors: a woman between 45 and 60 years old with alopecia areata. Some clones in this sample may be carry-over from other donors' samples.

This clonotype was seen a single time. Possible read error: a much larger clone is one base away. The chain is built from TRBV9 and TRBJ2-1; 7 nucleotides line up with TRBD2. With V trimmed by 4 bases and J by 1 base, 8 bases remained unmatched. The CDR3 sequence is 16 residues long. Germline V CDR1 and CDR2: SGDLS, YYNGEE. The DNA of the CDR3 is TGTGCCAGCAGCTTAGGTACGGGAGGTTCCTACAATGAGCAGTTCTTC. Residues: CASSLGTGGSYNEQFF.

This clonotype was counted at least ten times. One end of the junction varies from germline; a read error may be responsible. The CDR3 region has the DNA TGCAGCGTTGGGGTTGAGGGTCGCGAGGACTTC. Residues: CSVGVEGREDF. This chain links TRBV29-1 with TRBJ2-7, with a tentative D call TRBD2 (5 bases). CDR3 size: 11 residues. The V gene's germline CDR1 is SQVTM and CDR2 ANQGSEA.

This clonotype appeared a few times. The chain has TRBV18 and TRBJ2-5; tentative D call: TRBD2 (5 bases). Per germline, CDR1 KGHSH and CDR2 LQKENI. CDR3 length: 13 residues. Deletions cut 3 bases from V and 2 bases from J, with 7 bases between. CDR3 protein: CASSPRGQETQYF. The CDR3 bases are TGTGCCAGCTCACCCCGGGGTCAAGAGACCCAGTACTTC. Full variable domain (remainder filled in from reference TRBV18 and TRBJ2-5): NAGVMQNPRHLVRRRGQEARLRCSPMKGHSHVYWYRQLPEEGLKFMVYLQKENIIDESGMPKERFSAEFPKEGPSILRIQQVVRGDSAAYFCASSPRGQETQYFGPGTRLLVL.

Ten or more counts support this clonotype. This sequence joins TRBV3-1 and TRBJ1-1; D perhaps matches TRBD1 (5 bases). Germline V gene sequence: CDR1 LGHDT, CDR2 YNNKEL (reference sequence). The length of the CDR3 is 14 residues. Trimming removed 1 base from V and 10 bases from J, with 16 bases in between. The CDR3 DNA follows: TGTGCCAGCAGCCAAGTCCGATCGGTGGGGGGAGCTTTCTTT. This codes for CASSQVRSVGGAFF. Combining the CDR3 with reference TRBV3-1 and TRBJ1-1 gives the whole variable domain DTAVSQTPKYLVTQMGNDKSIKCEQNLGHDTMYWYKQDSKKFLKIMFSYNNKELIINETVPNRFSPKSPDKAHLNLHINSLELGDSAVYFCASSQVRSVGGAFFGQGTRLTVV.

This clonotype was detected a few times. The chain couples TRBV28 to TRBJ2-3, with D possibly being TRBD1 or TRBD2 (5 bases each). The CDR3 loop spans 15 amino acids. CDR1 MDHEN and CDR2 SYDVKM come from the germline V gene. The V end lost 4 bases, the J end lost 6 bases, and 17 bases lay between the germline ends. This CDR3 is CASSSWGNTPDTQYF. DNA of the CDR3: TGTGCCAGCAGTTCATGGGGGAACACCCCCGATACGCAGTATTTT.

DNA for the CDR3: TGCAGCTCACAGACGGCAAACATTCAGTACTTC. Amino acids: CSSQTANIQYF. V is TRBV29-1 and J is TRBJ2-4; D uncertain. Germline CDR1 and CDR2: SQVTM and ANQGSEA. V was shortened by 8 bases and J by 6 bases, with 11 bases between the two germline ends. The CDR3 length is 11 residues.

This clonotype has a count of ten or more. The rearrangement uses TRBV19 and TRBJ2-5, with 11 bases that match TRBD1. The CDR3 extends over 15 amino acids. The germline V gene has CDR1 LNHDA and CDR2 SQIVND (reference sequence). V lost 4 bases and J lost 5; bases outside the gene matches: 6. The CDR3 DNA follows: TGTGCCAGTAGTACGTGGACAGGGGGCAGGGAGACCCAGTACTTC. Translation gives CASSTWTGGRETQYF.

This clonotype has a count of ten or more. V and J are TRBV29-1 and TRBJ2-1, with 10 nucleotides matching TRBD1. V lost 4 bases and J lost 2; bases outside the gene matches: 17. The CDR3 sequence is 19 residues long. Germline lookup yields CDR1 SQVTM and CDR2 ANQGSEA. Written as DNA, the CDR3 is TGCAGCGTTGTGGGGAGCTCGGACAGGGGGGCGAGGGCCTACAATGAGCAGTTCTTC. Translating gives CSVVGSSDRGARAYNEQFF.

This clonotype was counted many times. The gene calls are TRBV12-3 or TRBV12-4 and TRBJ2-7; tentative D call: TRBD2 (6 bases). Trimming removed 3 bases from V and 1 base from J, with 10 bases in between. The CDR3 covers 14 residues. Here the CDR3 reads CASSFRGTSYEQYF. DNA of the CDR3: TGTGCCAGCAGTTTCCGCGGGACTTCCTACGAGCAGTACTTC.

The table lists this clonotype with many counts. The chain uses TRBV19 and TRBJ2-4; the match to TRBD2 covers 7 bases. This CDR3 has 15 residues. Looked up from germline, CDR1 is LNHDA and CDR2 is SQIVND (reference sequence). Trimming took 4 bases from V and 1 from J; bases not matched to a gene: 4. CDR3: CASSTGLGAKNIQYF. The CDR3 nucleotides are TGTGCCAGTAGTACCGGACTAGGGGCCAAAAACATTCAGTACTTC.

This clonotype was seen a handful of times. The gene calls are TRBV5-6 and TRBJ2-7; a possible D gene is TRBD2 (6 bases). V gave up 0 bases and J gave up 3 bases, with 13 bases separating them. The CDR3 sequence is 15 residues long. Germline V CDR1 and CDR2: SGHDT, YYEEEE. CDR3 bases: TGTGCCAGCAGCTTGGCCGGGACTCAAAGCTACGAGCAGTACTTC. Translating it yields CASSLAGTQSYEQYF. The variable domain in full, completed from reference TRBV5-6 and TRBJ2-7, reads DAGVTQSPTHLIKTRGQQVTLRCSPKSGHDTVSWYQQALGQGPQFIFQYYEEEERQRGNFPDRFSGHQFPNYSSELNVNALLLGDSALYLCASSLAGTQSYEQYFGPGTRLTVT.

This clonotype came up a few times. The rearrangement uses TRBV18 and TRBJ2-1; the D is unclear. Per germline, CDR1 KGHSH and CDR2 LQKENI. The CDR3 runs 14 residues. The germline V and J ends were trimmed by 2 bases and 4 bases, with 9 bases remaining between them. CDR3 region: CASSPYGAYNEQFF. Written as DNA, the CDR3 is TGTGCCAGCTCACCATACGGCGCTTACAATGAGCAGTTCTTC.

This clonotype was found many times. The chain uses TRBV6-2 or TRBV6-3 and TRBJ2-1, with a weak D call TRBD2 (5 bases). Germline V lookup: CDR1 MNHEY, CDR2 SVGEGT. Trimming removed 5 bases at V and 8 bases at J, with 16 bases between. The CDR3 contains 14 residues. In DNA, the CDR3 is TGTGCCAGCAGTCCGCCGGGGAGCCGCGATGAGCAGTTCTTC. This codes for CASSPPGSRDEQFF.

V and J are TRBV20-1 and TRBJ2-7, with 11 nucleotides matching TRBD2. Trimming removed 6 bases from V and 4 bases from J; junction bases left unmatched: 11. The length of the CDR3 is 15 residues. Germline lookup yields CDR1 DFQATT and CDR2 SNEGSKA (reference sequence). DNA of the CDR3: TGCAGTGCCTTAAAGACTAGCGGGAACACTTACGAGCAGTACTTC. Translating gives CSALKTSGNTYEQYF.

The DNA for the CDR3 is TGTGCCAGCAGTTTACCTAGCGGGAGGATAAATGAGCAGTTCTTC. Encoded protein: CASSLPSGRINEQFF. The chain uses TRBV28 and TRBJ2-1, with TRBD2 identical over 11 bases. This CDR3 has 15 residues. Germline-derived CDR1 and CDR2 are MDHEN and SYDVKM. V trimming: 2 bases; J trimming: 7 bases; junction bases outside the gene matches: 4.

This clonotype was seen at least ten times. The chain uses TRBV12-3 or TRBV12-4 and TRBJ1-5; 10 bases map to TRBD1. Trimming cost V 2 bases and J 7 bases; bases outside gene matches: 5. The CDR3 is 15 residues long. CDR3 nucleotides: TGTGCCAGCAGTTTACCAGGACAGGGGGACCAGCCCCAGCATTTT. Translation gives CASSLPGQGDQPQHF.

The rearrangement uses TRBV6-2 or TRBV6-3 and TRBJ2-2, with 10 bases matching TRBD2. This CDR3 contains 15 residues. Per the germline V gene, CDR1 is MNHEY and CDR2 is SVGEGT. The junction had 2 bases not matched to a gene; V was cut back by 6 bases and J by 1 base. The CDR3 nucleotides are TGTGCCAGCAGGCGACTAGCGGGGAACACCGGGGAGCTGTTTTTT. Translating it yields CASRRLAGNTGELFF.

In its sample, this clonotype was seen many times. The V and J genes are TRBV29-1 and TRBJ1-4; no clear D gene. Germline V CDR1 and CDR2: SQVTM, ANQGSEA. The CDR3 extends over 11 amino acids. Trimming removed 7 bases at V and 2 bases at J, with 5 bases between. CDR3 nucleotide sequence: TGCAGCGCGGCTACTAATGAAAAACTGTTTTTT. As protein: CSAATNEKLFF.

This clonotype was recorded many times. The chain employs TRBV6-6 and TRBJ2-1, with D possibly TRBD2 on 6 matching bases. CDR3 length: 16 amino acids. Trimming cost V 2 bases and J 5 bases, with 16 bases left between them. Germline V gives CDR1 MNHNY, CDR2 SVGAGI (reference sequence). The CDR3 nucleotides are TGTGCCAGCAGTTACCCGCCGGCGGGATCAAACAATGAGCAGTTCTTC. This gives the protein CASSYPPAGSNNEQFF.

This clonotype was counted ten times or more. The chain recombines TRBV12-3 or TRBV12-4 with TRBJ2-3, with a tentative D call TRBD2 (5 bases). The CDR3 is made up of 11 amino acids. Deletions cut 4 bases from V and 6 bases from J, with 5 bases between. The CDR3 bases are TGTGCCAGCAGTTCGGGGGATACGCAGTATTTT. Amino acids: CASSSGDTQYF.

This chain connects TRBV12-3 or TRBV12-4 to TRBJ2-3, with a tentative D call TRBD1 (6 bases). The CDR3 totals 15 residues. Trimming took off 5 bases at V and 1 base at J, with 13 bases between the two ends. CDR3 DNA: TGTGCCAGCAGTGACTCAGGGGACGGCACAGATACGCAGTATTTT. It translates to CASSDSGDGTDTQYF.

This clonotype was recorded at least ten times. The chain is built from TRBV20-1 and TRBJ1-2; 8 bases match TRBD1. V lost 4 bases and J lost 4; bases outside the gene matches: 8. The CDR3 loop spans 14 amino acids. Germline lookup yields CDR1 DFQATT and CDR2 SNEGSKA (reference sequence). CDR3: CSATPQGAGYGYTF. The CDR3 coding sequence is TGCAGTGCTACCCCCCAGGGGGCAGGCTATGGCTACACCTTC.